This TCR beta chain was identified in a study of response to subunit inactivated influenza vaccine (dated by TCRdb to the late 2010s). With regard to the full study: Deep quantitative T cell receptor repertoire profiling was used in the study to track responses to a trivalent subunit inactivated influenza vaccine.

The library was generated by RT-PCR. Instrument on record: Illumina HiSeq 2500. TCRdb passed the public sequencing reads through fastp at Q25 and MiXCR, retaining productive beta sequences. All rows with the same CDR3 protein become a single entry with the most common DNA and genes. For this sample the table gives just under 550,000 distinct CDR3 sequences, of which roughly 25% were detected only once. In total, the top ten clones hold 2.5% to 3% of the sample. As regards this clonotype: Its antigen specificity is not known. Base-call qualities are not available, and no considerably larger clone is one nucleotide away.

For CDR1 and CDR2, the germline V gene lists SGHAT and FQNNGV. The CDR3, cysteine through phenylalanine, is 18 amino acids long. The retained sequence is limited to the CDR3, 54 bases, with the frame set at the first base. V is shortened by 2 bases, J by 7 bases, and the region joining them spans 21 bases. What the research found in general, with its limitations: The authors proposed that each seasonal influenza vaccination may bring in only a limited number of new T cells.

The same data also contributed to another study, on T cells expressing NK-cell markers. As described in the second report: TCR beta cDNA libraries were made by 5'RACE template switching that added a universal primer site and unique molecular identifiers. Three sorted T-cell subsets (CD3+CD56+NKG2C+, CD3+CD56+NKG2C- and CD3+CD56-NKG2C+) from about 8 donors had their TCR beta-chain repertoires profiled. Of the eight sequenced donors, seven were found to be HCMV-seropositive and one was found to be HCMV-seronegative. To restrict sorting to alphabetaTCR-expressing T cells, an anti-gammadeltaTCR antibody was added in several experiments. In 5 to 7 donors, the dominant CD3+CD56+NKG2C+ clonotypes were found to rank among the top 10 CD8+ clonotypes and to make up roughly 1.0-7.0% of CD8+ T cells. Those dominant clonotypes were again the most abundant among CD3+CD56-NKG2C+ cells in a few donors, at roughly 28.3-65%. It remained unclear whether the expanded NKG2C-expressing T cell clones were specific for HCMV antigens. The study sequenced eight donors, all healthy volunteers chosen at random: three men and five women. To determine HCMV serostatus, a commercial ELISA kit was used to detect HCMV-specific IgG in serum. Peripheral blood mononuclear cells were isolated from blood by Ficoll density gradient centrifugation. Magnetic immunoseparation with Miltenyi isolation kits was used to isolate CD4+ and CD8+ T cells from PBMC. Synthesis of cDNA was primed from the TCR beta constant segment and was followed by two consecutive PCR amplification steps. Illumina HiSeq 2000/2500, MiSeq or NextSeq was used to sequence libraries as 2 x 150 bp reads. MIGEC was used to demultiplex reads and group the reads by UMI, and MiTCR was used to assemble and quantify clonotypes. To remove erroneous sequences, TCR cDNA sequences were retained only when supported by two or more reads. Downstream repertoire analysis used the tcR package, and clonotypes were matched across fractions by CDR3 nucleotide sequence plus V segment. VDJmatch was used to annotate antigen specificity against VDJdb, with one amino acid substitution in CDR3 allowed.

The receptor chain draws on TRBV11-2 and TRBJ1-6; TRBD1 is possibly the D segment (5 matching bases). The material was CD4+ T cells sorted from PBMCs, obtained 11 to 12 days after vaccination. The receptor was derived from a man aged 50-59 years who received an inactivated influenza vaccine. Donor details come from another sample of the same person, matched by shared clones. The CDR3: CASSLRTNPLLGNSPLHF. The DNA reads TGTGCCAGCAGCTTACGGACAAACCCTCTCTTGGGGAATTCACCCCTCCACTTT.